This T cell receptor (beta chain) originates from a study of monozygotic twins with inflammatory bowel disease. Findings and limits, study-wide: Subtypes among T cells remained indistinguishable. Repertoire similarity matched across concordant and discordant twins, perhaps owing to limited power. Especially with disease activity, IBD patients shared fewer clonotypes with others than healthy twins did.

As for this clonotype: The antigen is unknown.

From the 5' RACE reads, TCRdb lists one entry per CDR3 protein and no DNA. The sample data list about 140,000 distinct CDR3 sequences. Total RNA from whole blood was isolated with no T cell sorting. The source is a human donor with ulcerative colitis or Crohn's disease, or a healthy co-twin of an affected twin (not recorded which). The source material was blood.

CDR3 protein: CASSPVQGKDTEAFF. The chain is built from TRBV18 and TRBJ1-1; TCRdb's D call of TRBD1 is untestable without DNA. Germline V gene lookup returns CDR1 KGHSH and CDR2 LQKENI. This CDR3 spans 15 amino acids.